These 10 T cell receptor beta chains share one sample of origin, sequenced in a study of monozygotic twins with inflammatory bowel disease. TCRdb reanalyzed the 5' RACE reads and collapses them to one entry per CDR3 protein, without DNA. The sample has 300,000 to 400,000 distinct CDR3 sequences. Sequenced sample: blood. These receptor sequences come from a human donor with ulcerative colitis or Crohn's disease, or a healthy co-twin of an affected twin (not recorded which).

The V gene is TRBV9, the J gene TRBJ1-1. The germline gives CDR1 SGDLS, CDR2 YYNGEE. The CDR3 extends over 15 amino acids. CDR3 loop: CASSVAPNLDTEAFF.

V and J are TRBV12-3 or TRBV12-4 and TRBJ2-5; there is no DNA to check the TCRdb D call of TRBD1. This CDR3 comprises 11 residues. This CDR3 reads CARRRGETQYF.

This rearrangement joins TRBV20-1 to TRBJ2-5; the TCRdb call, TRBD1, lacks DNA for checking. There are 15 residues in the CDR3. Germline CDR1 and CDR2: DFQATT and SNEGSKA (reference sequence). CDR3 sequence reads: CSAPYPQGRGETQYF.

V gene TRBV4-1 combines with J gene TRBJ2-1; TCRdb names TRBD2, which stays unverified in the absence of DNA. CDR1 is MGHRA, CDR2 YSYEKL, per germline. The CDR3 runs 16 residues. CDR3 in amino acids: CASSQAGTVAYNEQFF.

The chain couples TRBV5-6 to TRBJ2-7; the D call of TRBD2 rests on TCRdb alone, since no DNA is present to check it. CDR1 is SGHDT and CDR2 is YYEEEE in the germline V gene. The CDR3 runs 15 residues. The chain's CDR3 is CASSLGSAGGYEQYF.

The genes are TRBV20-1 and TRBJ2-7; TCRdb proposes TRBD1, but this gene call is untestable without DNA. Germline assignment: CDR1 DFQATT and CDR2 SNEGSKA (reference sequence). The CDR3 consists of 15 residues. This CDR3 reads CSALRAGTGGNEQYF.

CDR3 region: CSARLPRGGYGETQYF. V is TRBV20-1 and J is TRBJ2-5; TCRdb gives TRBD2 as the D gene, but with no DNA this cannot be confirmed. Germline loops: CDR1 DFQATT, CDR2 SNEGSKA (reference sequence). The CDR3 consists of 16 residues.

This chain connects TRBV27 to TRBJ2-2. The CDR3 length is 14 residues. Germline CDR1 MNHEY, CDR2 SMNVEV (reference sequence). The CDR3: CASSGSLNTGELFF.

This sequence joins TRBV5-1 and TRBJ2-5. The V gene's germline CDR1 is SGHRS and CDR2 YFSETQ. The CDR3 covers 12 residues. CDR3 sequence reads: CASSFDQGTQYF.

The rearrangement links TRBV20-1 to TRBJ1-1. The CDR3 runs to 17 residues. The germline gives CDR1 DFQATT, CDR2 SNEGSKA (reference sequence). CDR3: CSARDSWVGGGVDLAFF.